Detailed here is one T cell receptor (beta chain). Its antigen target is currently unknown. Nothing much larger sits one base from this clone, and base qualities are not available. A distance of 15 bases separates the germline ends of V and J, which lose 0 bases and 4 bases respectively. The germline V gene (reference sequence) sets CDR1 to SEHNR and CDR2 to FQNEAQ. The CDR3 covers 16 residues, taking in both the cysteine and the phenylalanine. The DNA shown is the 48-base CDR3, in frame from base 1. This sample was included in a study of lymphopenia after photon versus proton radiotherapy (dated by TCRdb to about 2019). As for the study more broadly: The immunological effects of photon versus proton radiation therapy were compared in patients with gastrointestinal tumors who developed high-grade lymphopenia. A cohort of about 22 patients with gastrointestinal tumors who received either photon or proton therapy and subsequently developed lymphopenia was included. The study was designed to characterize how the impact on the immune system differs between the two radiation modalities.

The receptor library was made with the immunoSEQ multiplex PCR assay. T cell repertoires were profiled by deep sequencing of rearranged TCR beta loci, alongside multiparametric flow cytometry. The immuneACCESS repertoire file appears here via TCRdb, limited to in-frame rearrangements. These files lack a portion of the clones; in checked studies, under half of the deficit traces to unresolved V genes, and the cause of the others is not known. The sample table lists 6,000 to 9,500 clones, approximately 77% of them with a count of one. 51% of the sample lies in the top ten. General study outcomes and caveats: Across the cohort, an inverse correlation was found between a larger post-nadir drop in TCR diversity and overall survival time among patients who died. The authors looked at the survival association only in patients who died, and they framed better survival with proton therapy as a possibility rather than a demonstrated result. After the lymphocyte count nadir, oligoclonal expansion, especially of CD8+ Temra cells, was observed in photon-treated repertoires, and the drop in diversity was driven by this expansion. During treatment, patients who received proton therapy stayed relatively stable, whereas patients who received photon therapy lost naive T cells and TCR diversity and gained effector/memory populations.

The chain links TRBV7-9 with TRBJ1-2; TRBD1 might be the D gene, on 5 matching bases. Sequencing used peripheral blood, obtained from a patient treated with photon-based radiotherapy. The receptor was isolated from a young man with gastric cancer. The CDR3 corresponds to CASSLAGSQGAYGYTF. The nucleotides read TGTGCCAGCAGCTTAGCCGGATCTCAGGGTGCCTATGGCTACACCTTC. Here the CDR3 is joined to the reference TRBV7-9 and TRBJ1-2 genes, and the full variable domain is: DTGVSQNPRHKITKRGQNVTFRCDPISEHNRLYWYRQTLGQGPEFLTYFQNEAQLEKSRLLSDRFSAERPKGSFSTLEIQRTEQGDSAMYLCASSLAGSQGAYGYTFGSGTRLTVV.